The rows below give T cell receptor beta chains drawn from one sample of a study of cytomegalovirus exposure and HLA in healthy donors. Sequencing used immunoSEQ multiplex PCR; TCRdb keeps in-frame clones, though not all of them. The sample has approximately 92,000 clones. The sequenced sample was PBMCs. Receptor source: a woman in her 30s in good health and CMV-seronegative. The CDR3 runs from the conserved cysteine through the conserved F or W. The order of the fields is J gene, V gene, D gene, CDR3 protein, CDR3 DNA. A D gene is named only where the DNA matches it firmly.

J gene: TRBJ1-1; V gene: TRBV4-1; D gene: -; CDR3 protein: CASSQEAYVNTEAFF; CDR3 DNA: TGCGCCAGCAGCCAAGAAGCATACGTGAACACTGAAGCTTTCTTT
J gene: TRBJ1-5; V gene: TRBV28; D gene: TRBD1; CDR3 protein: CASSAQGAGNQPQHF; CDR3 DNA: TGTGCCAGCAGCGCTCAGGGGGCTGGCAATCAGCCCCAGCATTTT
J gene: TRBJ1-3; V gene: TRBV6-5; D gene: -; CDR3 protein: CASSPPGVSGNTIYF; CDR3 DNA: TGTGCCAGCAGCCCTCCAGGGGTCTCTGGAAACACCATATATTTT
J gene: TRBJ1-6; V gene: TRBV6-1; D gene: TRBD1; CDR3 protein: CASLPDRVNSPLHF; CDR3 DNA: TGTGCCAGCCTCCCGGACAGGGTCAATTCACCCCTCCACTTT
J gene: TRBJ1-1; V gene: TRBV28; D gene: TRBD1; CDR3 protein: CASSVTGGRKNTEAFF; CDR3 DNA: TGTGCCAGCAGTGTCACAGGGGGCAGGAAGAACACTGAAGCTTTCTTT
J gene: TRBJ2-3; V gene: TRBV5-1; D gene: -; CDR3 protein: CASSLFVDGADTQYF; CDR3 DNA: TGCGCCAGCAGCTTATTCGTAGACGGGGCAGATACGCAGTATTTT
J gene: TRBJ2-1; V gene: TRBV6-1; D gene: TRBD2; CDR3 protein: CASRPSGEYNEQFF; CDR3 DNA: TGTGCCAGCAGGCCTAGCGGGGAGTACAATGAGCAGTTCTTC
J gene: TRBJ1-1; V gene: TRBV11-2; D gene: TRBD1; CDR3 protein: CASSRRQGYPEAFF; CDR3 DNA: TGTGCCAGCAGCAGACGACAGGGTTATCCTGAAGCTTTCTTT
J gene: TRBJ1-3; V gene: TRBV5-1; D gene: -; CDR3 protein: CASSPGSGSGNTIYF; CDR3 DNA: TGCGCCAGCAGCCCCGGTTCGGGGTCGGGAAACACCATATATTTT
J gene: TRBJ1-1; V gene: TRBV2; D gene: -; CDR3 protein: CASSVGVDTEAFF; CDR3 DNA: TGTGCCAGCAGTGTCGGGGTCGACACTGAAGCTTTCTTT
J gene: TRBJ2-7; V gene: TRBV4-1; D gene: TRBD1; CDR3 protein: CASSQPIDRAHYEQYF; CDR3 DNA: TGCGCCAGCAGCCAACCCATCGACAGGGCCCACTACGAGCAGTACTTC
J gene: TRBJ1-3; V gene: TRBV4-2; D gene: -; CDR3 protein: CASSQVSAADSGNTIYF; CDR3 DNA: TGTGCCAGCAGCCAAGTGTCGGCAGCGGACTCTGGAAACACCATATATTTT
J gene: TRBJ2-1; V gene: TRBV27; D gene: TRBD2; CDR3 protein: CASNLAAGGHGTEQFF; CDR3 DNA: TGTGCCAGCAACCTGGCCGCGGGGGGTCATGGGACGGAGCAGTTCTTC
J gene: TRBJ2-1; V gene: TRBV11-2; D gene: TRBD2; CDR3 protein: CASSSWAGGNEQFF; CDR3 DNA: TGTGCCAGCAGCTCATGGGCGGGAGGCAATGAGCAGTTCTTC
J gene: TRBJ1-6; V gene: TRBV9; D gene: -; CDR3 protein: CASSVGRVRENSPLHF; CDR3 DNA: TGTGCCAGCAGCGTAGGTCGGGTACGGGAGAATTCACCCCTCCACTTT
J gene: TRBJ2-7; V gene: TRBV9; D gene: -; CDR3 protein: CASSGGQTSSYEQYF; CDR3 DNA: TGTGCCAGCAGCGGCGGACAGACAAGCTCCTACGAGCAGTACTTC
J gene: TRBJ2-7; V gene: TRBV18; D gene: TRBD1; CDR3 protein: CASSPLGGRTGAYEQYF; CDR3 DNA: TGTGCCAGCTCACCACTGGGGGGCCGGACAGGGGCGTACGAGCAGTACTTC
J gene: TRBJ1-1; V gene: TRBV5-1; D gene: TRBD1; CDR3 protein: CASSLWTGGTEAFF; CDR3 DNA: TGCGCCAGCAGCCTCTGGACAGGGGGCACTGAAGCTTTCTTT
J gene: TRBJ1-5; V gene: TRBV19; D gene: -; CDR3 protein: CASSIVAQVNQPQHF; CDR3 DNA: TGTGCCAGTAGTATAGTCGCCCAGGTTAATCAGCCCCAGCATTTT
J gene: TRBJ1-5; V gene: TRBV6-1; D gene: -; CDR3 protein: CASSEMGERGYF; CDR3 DNA: TGTGCCAGCAGTGAAATGGGAGAACGGGGTTATTTT
J gene: TRBJ2-7; V gene: TRBV28; D gene: TRBD2; CDR3 protein: CASSGPSGRFNEQYF; CDR3 DNA: TGTGCCAGCAGTGGACCTAGCGGGAGGTTTAACGAGCAGTACTTC
J gene: TRBJ2-7; V gene: TRBV6-5; D gene: -; CDR3 protein: CASSWSEGGEQYF; CDR3 DNA: TGTGCCAGCAGTTGGTCCGAAGGGGGCGAGCAGTACTTC
J gene: TRBJ2-7; V gene: TRBV15; D gene: TRBD1; CDR3 protein: CATSTEGTGGHEQYF; CDR3 DNA: TGTGCCACCAGCACGGAAGGGACAGGGGGCCACGAGCAGTACTTC
J gene: TRBJ2-7; V gene: TRBV30; D gene: TRBD2; CDR3 protein: CAWSLGGGEQYF; CDR3 DNA: TGTGCCTGGAGCCTGGGGGGGGGCGAGCAGTACTTC
J gene: TRBJ1-1; V gene: TRBV28; D gene: -; CDR3 protein: CASSFRGRGTEAFF; CDR3 DNA: TGTGCCAGCAGTTTTAGGGGAAGGGGCACTGAAGCTTTCTTT
J gene: TRBJ1-1; V gene: TRBV11-2; D gene: -; CDR3 protein: CASSLGHRPEAFF; CDR3 DNA: TGTGCCAGCAGCTTAGGGCACAGACCTGAAGCTTTCTTT
J gene: TRBJ2-3; V gene: TRBV12-5; D gene: TRBD2; CDR3 protein: CASGLSGGGDTQYF; CDR3 DNA: TGTGCTAGTGGCCTTAGCGGGGGCGGGGATACGCAGTATTTT
J gene: TRBJ2-7; V gene: TRBV28; D gene: -; CDR3 protein: CASSGYEQYF; CDR3 DNA: TGTGCCAGCAGCGGGTACGAGCAGTACTTC
J gene: TRBJ1-2; V gene: TRBV4-2; D gene: -; CDR3 protein: CASSQDSGSYGYTF; CDR3 DNA: TGTGCCAGCAGCCAAGACTCGGGGTCCTATGGCTACACCTTC
J gene: TRBJ1-6; V gene: TRBV27; D gene: TRBD1; CDR3 protein: CASSLFLGQGAKNSPLHF; CDR3 DNA: TGTGCCAGCAGTTTATTTCTGGGACAGGGGGCGAAAAATTCACCCCTCCACTTT
J gene: TRBJ2-1; V gene: TRBV7-6; D gene: TRBD2; CDR3 protein: CASSSGLAGYNEQFF; CDR3 DNA: TGTGCCAGCAGCTCGGGACTAGCGGGGTACAATGAGCAGTTCTTC
J gene: TRBJ1-2; V gene: TRBV7-2; D gene: -; CDR3 protein: CASSLSVGAPYGYTF; CDR3 DNA: TGTGCCAGCAGCTTATCTGTGGGGGCCCCCTATGGCTACACCTTC